The 18 T cell receptor beta chains below all came from one sample that was sequenced in a study of PD-1 blockade in classical Hodgkin lymphoma. The assay was immunoSEQ multiplex PCR, and TCRdb's table has in-frame clones only and misses some. The data show around 42,000 clones, 71% seen once. In every patient, relapse followed autologous stem cell transplantation, while exposure to brentuximab vedotin differed. Sequencing used peripheral blood mononuclear cells (PBMCs), obtained at baseline. All receptors come from a human donor with classical Hodgkin lymphoma.

V is TRBV11-2 and J is TRBJ2-7; tentative D call: TRBD2 (5 bases). CDR3 length: 13 residues. Between the trimmed V and J ends, which lost 0 bases and 7 bases, there was a span of 10 bases. Germline V CDR1 and CDR2: SGHAT, FQNNGV. The CDR3 DNA sequence: TGTGCCAGCAGCTTAGATGTGGAGGAGGAGCAGTACTTC. Amino acid sequence: CASSLDVEEEQYF. Full variable domain (missing parts from reference TRBV11-2 and TRBJ2-7): EAGVAQSPRYKIIEKRQSVAFWCNPISGHATLYWYQQILGQGPKLLIQFQNNGVVDDSQLPKDRFSAERLKGVDSTLKIQPAKLEDSAVYLCASSLDVEEEQYFGPGTRLTVT.

This rearrangement joins TRBV19 to TRBJ1-4, with TRBD1 matching 7 bases. The V segment lost 3 bases and the J segment 4 bases; nucleotides outside the gene matches: 8. This CDR3 is built from 16 residues. CDR1 is LNHDA, CDR2 SQIVND, per germline (reference sequence). CDR3 coding DNA: TGTGCCAGTAGTATCAGACAGGGCATCAGTAATGAAAAACTGTTTTTT. Translation gives CASSIRQGISNEKLFF.

The sample holds one count of this clone. V usage is TRBV7-6 and J usage is TRBJ2-5; D not resolved. V lost 4 bases and J lost 4, with 10 bases in between. The CDR3 is made up of 13 amino acids. The germline CDR1 and CDR2 sequences are SGHVS and FNYEAQ. CDR3 sequence: CASSSSLGETQYF. The CDR3 coding sequence is TGTGCCAGCAGCTCTTCTCTCGGAGAGACCCAGTACTTC.

The chain joins TRBV21-1 to TRBJ1-1. TRBV21-1 counts as a pseudogene. This CDR3 is built from 14 residues. The CDR3 region has the DNA TGTGCCAGCAGCAAAGAAGGGAGAAGCACTGAAGCTTTCTTT. It translates to CASSKEGRSTEAFF.

This clone was seen just once. The genes are TRBV2 and TRBJ2-2, with D unresolved. CDR3 length equals 14 residues. The germline V gene has CDR1 SNHLY and CDR2 FYNNEI. Between the trimmed V and J ends, which lost 8 bases and 1 base, there was a span of 11 bases. The CDR3 coding sequence is TGTGCCAGCGATCCGCGACGGAACACCGGGGAGCTGTTTTTT. Translating gives CASDPRRNTGELFF.

This chain connects TRBV15 to TRBJ2-7; the D is unclear. Germline V gene lookup returns CDR1 LNHNV and CDR2 YYDKDF (reference sequence). V gave up 5 bases and J gave up 4 bases, with 15 bases separating them. This CDR3 spans 14 amino acids. In nucleotides, the CDR3 is TGTGCCACCAGCCCCAACCGTCTTCCTTACGAGCAGTACTTC. Protein sequence: CATSPNRLPYEQYF.

This clone was seen only a few times. The chain is built from TRBV10-3 and TRBJ2-3; the D gene is possibly TRBD1 (5 bases). This CDR3 comprises 13 residues. The germline CDR1 and CDR2 sequences are ENHRY and SYGVKD. With 6 bases removed from V and 0 bases from J, the gap between germline ends came to 7 bases. The CDR3: CAISRQSTDTQYF. Here the CDR3 DNA reads TGTGCCATCAGCCGACAGAGCACAGATACGCAGTATTTT.

V is TRBV15 and J is TRBJ1-1; D gene ambiguous. V shed 6 bases and J shed 1 base, with 9 bases lying between them. Germline assignment: CDR1 LNHNV and CDR2 YYDKDF (reference sequence). This CDR3 is 13 amino acids long. The chain's CDR3 is CATRPRGNTEAFF. The CDR3 region has the DNA TGTGCCACCAGGCCTCGGGGGAACACTGAAGCTTTCTTT. Together with reference TRBV15 and TRBJ1-1, the CDR3 gives the full variable domain: DAMVIQNPRYQVTQFGKPVTLSCSQTLNHNVMYWYQQKSSQAPKLLFHYYDKDFNNEADTPDNFQSRRPNTSFCFLDIRSPGLGDTAMYLCATRPRGNTEAFFGQGTRLTVV.

The chain carries TRBV7-2 and TRBJ2-7, with 7 nucleotides matching TRBD2. Germline lookup yields CDR1 SGHTA and CDR2 FQGNSA. Germline trimming cut 4 bases from V and 0 bases from J; bases unmatched to any gene: 9. The CDR3 has 16 residues. The CDR3 bases are TGTGCCAGCAGCTCCCATGGGCGGGGGAGCTCCTACGAGCAGTACTTC. This gives the protein CASSSHGRGSSYEQYF.

This clone is medium-sized within its sample. The chain has TRBV7-3 and TRBJ2-1; no clear D gene. CDR3 length equals 17 residues. V shed 2 bases and J shed 11 bases, with 25 bases lying between them. Per the germline V gene, CDR1 is SGHTA and CDR2 is FQGTGA. The CDR3 loop is CASSLDPRRQYEVKQFF. The CDR3 bases are TGTGCCAGCAGCTTAGATCCAAGGCGACAATATGAGGTGAAGCAGTTCTTC.

V is TRBV19 and J is TRBJ2-7; the D is unclear. V was clipped by 3 bases and J by 5 bases, with 8 bases between them. This CDR3 contains 12 residues. Germline-derived CDR1 and CDR2 are LNHDA and SQIVND (reference sequence). The CDR3 nucleotides are TGTGCCAGTAGTATGCGAGGAAACGAGCAGTACTTC. It specifies CASSMRGNEQYF. Complete variable domain (other parts from reference TRBV19 and TRBJ2-7): DGGITQSPKYLFRKEGQNVTLSCEQNLNHDAMYWYRQDPGQGLRLIYYSQIVNDFQKGDIAEGYSVSREKKESFPLTVTSAQKNPTAFYLCASSMRGNEQYFGPGTRLTVT.

The V gene is TRBV7-6, the J gene TRBJ2-1; perhaps TRBD2 as D (7 bases). The V gene lost 6 bases and the J gene lost 1 base, with 13 bases spanning the gap. Germline assignment: CDR1 SGHVS and CDR2 FNYEAQ. The CDR3 has 15 residues. CDR3 residues: CASSPGGASYNEQFF. CDR3 sequence (DNA): TGTGCCAGCAGTCCGGGGGGCGCGTCCTACAATGAGCAGTTCTTC.

In this sample, this clone turned up a few times. V gene TRBV6-6 combines with J gene TRBJ2-5; 10 bases agree with TRBD2. The CDR3 totals 14 residues. Germline V gives CDR1 MNHNY, CDR2 SVGAGI (reference sequence). Germline trimming cut 8 bases from V and 1 base from J; bases unmatched to any gene: 4. The chain's CDR3 is CASEGLASQETQYF. The CDR3 nucleotides are TGTGCCAGCGAGGGACTAGCGAGCCAAGAGACCCAGTACTTC.

V is TRBV10-3 and J is TRBJ2-7, with 9 nucleotides matching TRBD1. J was trimmed by 1 base and V by 4 bases; bases with no gene match: 5. The CDR3 has 15 residues. In germline, CDR1 is ENHRY, CDR2 SYGVKD. CDR3 region: CAISATDRGSYEQYF. The CDR3 DNA sequence: TGTGCCATCAGTGCAACGGACAGGGGATCCTACGAGCAGTACTTC.

The chain is built from TRBV5-5 and TRBJ1-1; 8 bases match TRBD1. V dropped 4 bases and J dropped 5; count of bases not matched to a gene: 10. Germline-derived CDR1 and CDR2 are SGHKS and YYEKEE (reference sequence). CDR3 size: 15 residues. Here the CDR3 DNA reads TGTGCCAGCAGCCTAGGACAGGGTGGTGTGACTGAAGCTTTCTTT. Amino acids: CASSLGQGGVTEAFF. The whole variable domain, remainder taken from reference TRBV5-5 and TRBJ1-1, is DAGVTQSPTHLIKTRGQQVTLRCSPISGHKSVSWYQQVLGQGPQFIFQYYEKEERGRGNFPDRFSARQFPNYSSELNVNALLLGDSALYLCASSLGQGGVTEAFFGQGTRLTVV.

A few counts support this clone. The V call is TRBV9, the J call TRBJ2-3; 8 positions agree with TRBD1. The CDR3 consists of 16 residues. Germline V gives CDR1 SGDLS, CDR2 YYNGEE. Trimming cost V 4 bases and J 3 bases; bases outside gene matches: 10. CDR3 amino acids: CASSPQPTGGTDTQYF. CDR3 nucleotide sequence: TGTGCCAGCAGCCCCCAACCCACAGGGGGGACAGATACGCAGTATTTT.

The CDR3 nucleotides are TGTGCCAGCAGCCACTCTTCCGCCTATGGCTACACCTTC. Translated, it gives CASSHSSAYGYTF. The chain employs TRBV4-2 and TRBJ1-2; D call uncertain. CDR1 is LGHNA, CDR2 YNFKEQ, per germline. The CDR3 is made up of 13 amino acids. V was clipped by 3 bases and J by 4 bases, with 9 bases between them.

This clone was detected only once. The chain uses TRBV4-3 and TRBJ1-1; 7 positions agree with TRBD1. Trimming at V came to 0 bases and at J to 5 bases, leaving 15 bases not matched to a gene. This CDR3 has 18 amino acids. In germline, CDR1 is LGHNA, CDR2 YSLEER. CDR3 in amino acids: CASSQDATGVSGETEAFF. DNA for the CDR3: TGCGCCAGCAGCCAAGACGCCACAGGGGTCTCAGGGGAGACTGAAGCTTTCTTT.